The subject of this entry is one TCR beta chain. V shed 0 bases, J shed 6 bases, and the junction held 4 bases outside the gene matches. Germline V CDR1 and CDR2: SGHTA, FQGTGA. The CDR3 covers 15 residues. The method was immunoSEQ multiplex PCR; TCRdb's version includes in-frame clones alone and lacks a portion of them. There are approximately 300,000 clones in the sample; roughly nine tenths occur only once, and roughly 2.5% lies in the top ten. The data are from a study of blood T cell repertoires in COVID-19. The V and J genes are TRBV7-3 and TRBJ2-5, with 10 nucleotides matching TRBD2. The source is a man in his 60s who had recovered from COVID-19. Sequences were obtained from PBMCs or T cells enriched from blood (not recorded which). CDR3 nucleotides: TGTGCCAGCAGCTTAACGCCACTAGCGGGGCAGACCCAGTACTTC. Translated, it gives CASSLTPLAGQTQYF.